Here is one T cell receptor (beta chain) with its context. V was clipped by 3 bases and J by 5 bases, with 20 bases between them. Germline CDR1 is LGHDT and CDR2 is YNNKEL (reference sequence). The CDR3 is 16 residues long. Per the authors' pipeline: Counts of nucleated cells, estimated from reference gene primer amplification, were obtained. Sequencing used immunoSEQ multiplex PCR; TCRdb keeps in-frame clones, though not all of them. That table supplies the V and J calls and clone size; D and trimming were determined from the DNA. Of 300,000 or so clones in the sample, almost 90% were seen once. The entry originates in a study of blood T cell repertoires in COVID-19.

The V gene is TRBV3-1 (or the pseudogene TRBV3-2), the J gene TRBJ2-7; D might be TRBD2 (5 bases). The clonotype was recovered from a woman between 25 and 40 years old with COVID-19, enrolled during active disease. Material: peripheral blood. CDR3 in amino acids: CASSHRTKGAPHEQYF. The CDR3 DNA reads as TGTGCCAGCAGCCACCGAACGAAGGGAGCGCCCCACGAGCAGTACTTC.